This T cell receptor (beta chain) stems from a study of beta chain features in type 1 diabetes. CDR3 length: 12 amino acids. Trimming removed 6 bases at V and 1 base at J, with 9 bases between. Germline V gives CDR1 SQVTM, CDR2 ANQGSEA. Study-wide findings and caveats: All four CD4+ subsets of Type 1 diabetes patients contained TCRB CDR3s that were moderately but significantly shorter.

About this clone itself: The antigen is undetermined. At the DNA level, this CDR3 is encoded by other sequences in the same sample as well.

What was sequenced were expressed TCRB transcripts, since all of the isolated RNA had been reverse transcribed. The data were produced by immunoSEQ multiplex PCR, yet TCRdb's version contains in-frame clones alone and is incomplete. The sample has more than 250,000 clones, around 24% seen once. The TCR comes from a young woman with type 1 diabetes. Material: naive CD4+ T cells from blood. The chain couples TRBV29-1 to TRBJ1-1, with D possibly matching TRBD1 (5 bases). CDR3 protein: CSVTQGNTEAFF. The CDR3 DNA sequence: TGCAGCGTCACCCAGGGGAACACTGAAGCTTTCTTT.